Given below is one T cell receptor (beta chain) in context. This entry belongs to a study of blood T cell repertoires in COVID-19. At the level of the study: Samples of COVID-19 (acute and convalescent) were obtained from the United States, Italy and Spain. PBMCs, B-cell-depleted T cells, or T cells provided the cDNA or gDNA that made up the material.

Seattle enrolled patients during active infection and tracked them longitudinally. In the authors' workflow: Quantification of nucleated cells was approximated via reference gene primer amplification. Method: immunoSEQ multiplex PCR; TCRdb's copy keeps in-frame clones and lacks some. Clonal size and the V and J genes are those of that table, whereas D and trimming came from the DNA. The table includes 150,000 to 200,000 clones, approximately 83% detected once. Germline V gives CDR1 MDHEN, CDR2 SYDVKM. The ends lost 6 bases at V and 3 bases at J; junction bases unmatched: 7. The CDR3 is 15 residues long.

The TCR comes from a woman aged 40 to 55 with COVID-19, enrolled during active disease. This chain uses TRBV28 with TRBJ2-3; 9 nucleotides line up with TRBD1. The sample was peripheral blood. The CDR3 loop is CASREGTGSTDTQYF. DNA of the CDR3: TGTGCCAGCAGGGAGGGGACAGGGTCGACAGATACGCAGTATTTT.